The T cell receptor (beta chain) described here comes from a study of blood T cell repertoires in COVID-19. Study details: T cells, B-cell-depleted T cells, or PBMCs supplied cDNA or gDNA.

The assay was immunoSEQ multiplex PCR, and TCRdb's table has in-frame clones only and misses some. The sample includes 130,000 to 150,000 clones, around nine tenths of them seen just once. V lost 8 bases and J lost 0, with 8 bases in between. The CDR3 loop spans 13 amino acids. Germline CDR1 is MNHEY and CDR2 is SVGAGI. This chain uses TRBV6-5 with TRBJ1-3; D remains unclear. The receptor's source is a human donor in a cohort sampled during active COVID-19. Sequences were obtained from peripheral blood. CDR3 in DNA: TGTGCCAGCGTCTTCGGCTCTGGAAACACCATATATTTT. It translates to CASVFGSGNTIYF.